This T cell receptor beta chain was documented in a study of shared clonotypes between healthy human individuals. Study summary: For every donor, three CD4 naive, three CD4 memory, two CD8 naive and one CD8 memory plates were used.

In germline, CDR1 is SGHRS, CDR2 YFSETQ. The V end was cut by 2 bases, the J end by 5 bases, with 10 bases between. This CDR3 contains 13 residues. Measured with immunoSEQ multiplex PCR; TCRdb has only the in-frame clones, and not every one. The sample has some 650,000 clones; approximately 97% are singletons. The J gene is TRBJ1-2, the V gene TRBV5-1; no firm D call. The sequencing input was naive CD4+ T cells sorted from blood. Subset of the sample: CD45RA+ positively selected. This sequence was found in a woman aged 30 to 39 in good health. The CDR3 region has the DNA TGCGCCAGCAGCTTTTCGGAGCAGTATGGCTACACCTTC. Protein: CASSFSEQYGYTF.